This entry describes one TCR beta chain. As yet, its antigen is unknown. The data stem from a study of cytomegalovirus exposure and HLA in healthy donors. About the study: Roughly 92 million unique TCRs, all from HLA-typed donors, were included in an early release of the data. Study-level points and caveats: TCR beta chain V- and J-gene trimming was linked, in a later analysis, to a missense variant in DCLRE1C. In the analysis, some V segments, TRBV6-2 and TRBV6-3 included, were excluded as indistinguishable.

The CDR3 loop spans 15 amino acids. Deletions cut 4 bases from V and 7 bases from J, with 16 bases between. Germline-derived CDR1 and CDR2 are SGHAT and FQNNGV. Primers: 60 Vbeta forward and 13 Jbeta reverse. TCRdb's copy holds only in-frame clones and misses some; the assay was immunoSEQ multiplex PCR. This sample's table has approximately 150,000 clones. J is TRBJ1-4 and V is TRBV11-2, with a weak D call TRBD1 (5 bases). Sequencing used PBMCs. This receptor was taken from a woman between 40 and 50 years old in good health and CMV-seronegative. CDR3 DNA sequence: TGTGCCAGCAGCTCCTACAGGCCCCGAGGTGAAAAACTGTTTTTT. Translation: CASSSYRPRGEKLFF. The variable domain in full, completed from reference TRBV11-2 and TRBJ1-4, reads EAGVAQSPRYKIIEKRQSVAFWCNPISGHATLYWYQQILGQGPKLLIQFQNNGVVDDSQLPKDRFSAERLKGVDSTLKIQPAKLEDSAVYLCASSSYRPRGEKLFFGSGTQLSVL.